This TCR beta chain was sequenced during a study of graft-versus-host responses after intestinal transplantation. Overall study findings and caveats: Allografts carried high graft-versus-host to host-versus-graft clonal ratios in patients having graft-donor T cell macrochimerism.

Germline values: CDR1 MNHEY, CDR2 SMNVEV (reference sequence). This CDR3 region has 13 residues. Unmatched junction bases numbered 8, after V lost 9 bases and J lost 6 bases. Assay used: immunoSEQ multiplex PCR; TCRdb lists only in-frame clones, some missing. The table lists some 93,000 clones, roughly 91% of them singletons, with roughly 0.5% in the top ten. About this clone: The target antigen is unknown.

The source of this sequence is a human donor who received an intestinal transplant. The sequencing here drew on unstimulated CD8+ T cells sorted from spleen or lymph node cells, taken before intestinal transplant. The V gene is TRBV27, the J gene TRBJ2-7; TRBD2 matches at 10 bases. CDR3 residues: CASGLAGDSEQYF. CDR3 in DNA: TGTGCCAGTGGCCTAGCGGGAGACTCCGAGCAGTACTTC.